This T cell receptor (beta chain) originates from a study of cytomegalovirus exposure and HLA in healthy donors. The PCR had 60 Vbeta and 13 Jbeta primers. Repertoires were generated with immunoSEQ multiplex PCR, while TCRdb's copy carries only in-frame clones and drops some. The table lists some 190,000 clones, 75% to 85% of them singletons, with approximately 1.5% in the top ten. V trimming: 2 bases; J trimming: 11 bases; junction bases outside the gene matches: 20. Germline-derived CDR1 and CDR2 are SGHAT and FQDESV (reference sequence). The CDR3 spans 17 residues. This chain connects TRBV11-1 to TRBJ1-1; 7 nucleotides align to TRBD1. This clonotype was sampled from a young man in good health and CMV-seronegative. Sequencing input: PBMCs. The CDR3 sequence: CASSLRIGARQGGRAFF. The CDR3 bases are TGTGCCAGCAGCTTACGGATTGGGGCCCGACAGGGAGGAAGGGCTTTCTTT.